The 25 T cell receptor beta chains presented below share a single source sample, sequenced in a study of shared clonotypes between healthy human individuals. Terminally differentiated effector memory CD45RA+ cells were excluded from the naive CD8 cells, which were CD45RO-negative and positively selected for CCR7. Some clones are missing from TCRdb's copy, which holds only in-frame ones; the method was immunoSEQ multiplex PCR. The data show around 610,000 clones, around 96% seen once. The sample was naive CD8+ T cells sorted from blood. The receptors come from a woman in her twenties or thirties in good health.

This sequence joins TRBV19 and TRBJ2-7; 12 positions agree with TRBD1. Germline V lookup: CDR1 LNHDA, CDR2 SQIVND (reference sequence). Losses at the gene ends were 3 bases for V and 2 bases for J; bases not matched to a gene: 2. CDR3 length equals 15 residues. The CDR3 sequence is CASSIGTGGAYEQYF. CDR3 nucleotide sequence: TGTGCCAGTAGTATCGGGACAGGGGGCGCCTACGAGCAGTACTTC.

In this sample, this clone turned up once. The gene calls are TRBV6-6 and TRBJ2-7; no definite D call. From germline, CDR1 is MNHNY and CDR2 SVGAGI (reference sequence). This CDR3 is built from 13 residues. Trimming left V 2 bases short and J 5 bases short, with 10 bases between. The CDR3 DNA follows: TGTGCCAGCAGTTACGATGCGGCCCACGAGCAGTACTTC. Its translation is CASSYDAAHEQYF.

The rearrangement joins TRBV11-2 to TRBJ2-1; 11 positions agree with TRBD2. CDR1 and CDR2 (germline): SGHAT, FQNNGV. The CDR3 contains 15 residues. The V segment lost 6 bases and the J segment 0 bases; nucleotides outside the gene matches: 1. The CDR3 here is CASSTSGSSYNEQFF. Here the CDR3 DNA reads TGTGCCAGCAGTACTAGCGGGAGCTCCTACAATGAGCAGTTCTTC.

The rearrangement links TRBV19 to TRBJ2-1; the D is unclear. Trimming stripped 8 bases from V and 4 bases from J, with 6 bases between. Germline lookup yields CDR1 LNHDA and CDR2 SQIVND (reference sequence). The CDR3 consists of 11 residues. The CDR3 loop reads CASLDYNEQFF. DNA of the CDR3: TGTGCCAGTTTAGATTACAATGAGCAGTTCTTC.

Turning to this clone: Other DNA variants within this sample encode the same CDR3. This CDR3 reads CASSLDRSNYGYTF. The CDR3 nucleotides are TGTGCCAGCAGCTTGGACAGATCTAACTATGGCTACACCTTC. The rearrangement uses TRBV5-6 and TRBJ1-2; D unresolved. V was pared by 0 bases and J by 0 bases, with 6 bases between. Per germline, CDR1 SGHDT and CDR2 YYEEEE. The CDR3 is made up of 14 amino acids.

The chain is built from TRBV27 and TRBJ2-1; 10 bases map to TRBD1. The CDR3 is made up of 14 amino acids. CDR1 and CDR2 from the germline V gene are MNHEY and SMNVEV (reference sequence). V lost 3 bases, J lost 7 bases, and 3 bases stayed unmatched. The CDR3 bases are TGTGCCAGCAGTTTCGGGACAGGGGATAATGAGCAGTTCTTC. Residues: CASSFGTGDNEQFF.

This clone was counted a single time. The chain combines TRBV20-1 with TRBJ2-7, with D hard to call. The CDR3 totals 11 residues. Germline CDR1 and CDR2: DFQATT and SNEGSKA (reference sequence). Trimming stripped 5 bases from V and 4 bases from J, with 9 bases between. DNA for the CDR3: TGCAGTGCTCCCCTAGGGTACGAGCAGTACTTC. Its protein is CSAPLGYEQYF.

CDR3 bases: TGTGCCAGCAGCCAAGCCGGGACAGGCTCCTACAATGAGCAGTTCTTC. Its translation is CASSQAGTGSYNEQFF. V and J are TRBV4-2 and TRBJ2-1, with 8 bases identical to TRBD1. The CDR3 has 16 residues. V gave up 1 base and J gave up 0 bases; unmatched junction bases: 2. The V gene's germline CDR1 is LGHNA and CDR2 YNFKEQ.

The J gene is TRBJ2-7, the V gene TRBV20-1; weak D call: TRBD2 (5 bases). Germline CDR1 DFQATT, CDR2 SNEGSKA (reference sequence). This CDR3 is built from 11 residues. The chain's CDR3 is CSRRSGGEQYF. DNA of the CDR3: TGCAGCCGAAGGTCAGGAGGCGAGCAGTACTTC.

The chain carries TRBV4-2 and TRBJ2-7; no definite D call. CDR3 length equals 12 residues. Germline V gives CDR1 LGHNA, CDR2 YNFKEQ. V lost 2 bases to trimming and J lost 5 bases, with 7 bases between them. CDR3 coding DNA: TGTGCCAGCAGCCAACCCGCCCACGAGCAGTACTTC. Protein sequence: CASSQPAHEQYF.

A single count supports this clone. This chain links TRBV28 with TRBJ1-1; D uncertain. This CDR3 is 14 amino acids long. The V and J ends lost 3 bases and 7 bases respectively, with 15 bases between them. Germline V gene data show CDR1 as MDHEN and CDR2 as SYDVKM. The CDR3 DNA reads TGTGCCAGCAGTTTTTCGGCCCTCCAAAATGAAGCTTTCTTT. Translated, it gives CASSFSALQNEAFF.

The chain has TRBV4-2 and TRBJ1-1; D may be TRBD1 (6 bases). Germline CDR1 reads LGHNA; CDR2 reads YNFKEQ. The CDR3 extends over 15 amino acids. With 5 bases removed from V and 1 base from J, the gap between germline ends came to 14 bases. CDR3 loop: CASSLADRANTEAFF. For the CDR3, the DNA is TGTGCCAGCAGCTTGGCGGACAGAGCGAACACTGAAGCTTTCTTT.

This chain joins TRBV28 and TRBJ2-1; TRBD2 matches 7 bases. The CDR3 is made up of 16 amino acids. After removal of 7 bases from V and 9 bases from J, the junction contained 18 bases not matched to a gene. CDR1 and CDR2 from the germline V gene are MDHEN and SYDVKM. In DNA, the CDR3 is TGTGCCAGCACCCTGGGAGGGTGGGGTACAAGTCTTGAGCAGTTCTTC. Residues: CASTLGGWGTSLEQFF.

A note on this clone: This CDR3 is also generated by other DNA sequences in the sample. The chain recombines TRBV13 with TRBJ2-7, with a tentative D call TRBD1 (5 bases). The CDR3 contains 12 residues. V lost 5 bases and J lost 2, with 7 bases in between. Germline lookup yields CDR1 PRHDT and CDR2 FYEKMQ (reference sequence). The CDR3 spells CASSPGTYEQYF. As DNA, the CDR3 is TGTGCCAGCAGCCCAGGGACCTACGAGCAGTACTTC.

V gene TRBV28 combines with J gene TRBJ1-2; D perhaps matches TRBD1 (6 bases). The CDR3 totals 14 residues. Germline CDR1 and CDR2: MDHEN and SYDVKM. Trimming shortened V by 5 bases and J by 0 bases, and 10 bases separated the two germline ends. The CDR3 loop is CASSPDRPNYGYTF. DNA for the CDR3: TGTGCCAGCAGTCCTGACAGGCCTAACTATGGCTACACCTTC.

The CDR3 DNA sequence: TGTGCCAGCAGCGTAGGTATCGGGGGTACCGGGGAGCTGTTTTTT. Encoded protein: CASSVGIGGTGELFF. The V and J genes are TRBV9 and TRBJ2-2; TRBD2 is a possible D gene (6 bases). The CDR3 runs 15 residues. In germline, CDR1 is SGDLS, CDR2 YYNGEE. The V gene lost 0 bases and the J gene lost 5 bases, with 11 bases spanning the gap.

This sequence joins TRBV7-9 and TRBJ1-2, with TRBD1 matching 7 bases. This CDR3 is built from 14 residues. Germline CDR1 and CDR2: SEHNR and FQNEAQ (reference sequence). V trimming: 5 bases; J trimming: 0 bases; junction bases outside the gene matches: 3. CDR3 coding DNA: TGTGCCAGCAGCCCCCAGGGGGCTAACTATGGCTACACCTTC. Its protein product is CASSPQGANYGYTF.

The chain carries TRBV29-1 and TRBJ2-7, with D possibly being TRBD1 (6 bases). The V end lost 0 bases, the J end lost 3 bases, and 18 bases lay between the germline ends. The CDR3 sequence is 16 residues long. Germline CDR1 and CDR2: SQVTM and ANQGSEA. CDR3 residues: CSVEDLGLEGGYEQYF. The CDR3 nucleotides read TGCAGCGTTGAAGATCTGGGATTGGAAGGGGGCTACGAGCAGTACTTC.

Turning to this clone: In the same sample, other DNA sequences code for this CDR3. The chain recombines TRBV7-9 with TRBJ1-2; 10 nucleotides align to TRBD1. The CDR3 length is 14 residues. Germline V gene sequence: CDR1 SEHNR, CDR2 FQNEAQ (reference sequence). Trimming cost V 3 bases and J 3 bases; bases outside gene matches: 1. The CDR3 reads CASSFGTGDYGYTF. DNA of the CDR3: TGTGCCAGCAGCTTCGGGACAGGGGACTATGGCTACACCTTC.

CDR3 bases: TGTGCCAGCAGCCTCATGGCAGGGGGCCTTGAAAAACTGTTTTTT. Its translation: CASSLMAGGLEKLFF. The chain couples TRBV11-2 to TRBJ1-4; 8 bases map to TRBD1. The CDR3 spans 15 residues. V dropped 5 bases and J dropped 7; count of bases not matched to a gene: 9. The germline gives CDR1 SGHAT, CDR2 FQNNGV.

The CDR3 is CASSLSAGGQNEQYF. The DNA for the CDR3 is TGTGCCAGCAGTTTATCTGCCGGGGGCCAGAACGAGCAGTACTTC. The rearrangement joins TRBV27 to TRBJ2-7, with D perhaps given as TRBD1 or TRBD2 (6 bases each). Germline V gene sequence: CDR1 MNHEY, CDR2 SMNVEV (reference sequence). V lost 0 bases, J lost 5 bases, and 14 bases lay in between. The CDR3 spans 15 residues.

The chain employs TRBV13 and TRBJ2-3; D call uncertain. Trimming stripped 5 bases from V and 1 base from J, with 10 bases between. This CDR3 contains 14 residues. Germline CDR1 and CDR2: PRHDT and FYEKMQ (reference sequence). The CDR3 DNA reads TGTGCCAGCAGCCCGGCTGGGCGCACAGATACGCAGTATTTT. Amino acids: CASSPAGRTDTQYF. Full variable domain (rest looked up from reference TRBV13 and TRBJ2-3): AAGVIQSPRHLIKEKRETATLKCYPIPRHDTVYWYQQGPGQDPQFLISFYEKMQSDKGSIPDRFSAQQFSDYHSELNMSSLELGDSALYFCASSPAGRTDTQYFGPGTRLTVL.

V usage is TRBV28 and J usage is TRBJ1-1; possible D gene TRBD1, 6 bases. The V end was cut by 2 bases, the J end by 3 bases, with 10 bases between. The germline V gene has CDR1 MDHEN and CDR2 SYDVKM. This CDR3 has 14 residues. The CDR3 DNA sequence: TGTGCCAGCAGTTTACCCCAGGGGTACACTGAAGCTTTCTTT. The encoded protein is CASSLPQGYTEAFF. The full variable domain, with the rest looked up from reference TRBV28 and TRBJ1-1, is DVKVTQSSRYLVKRTGEKVFLECVQDMDHENMFWYRQDPGLGLRLIYFSYDVKMKEKGDIPEGYSVSREKKERFSLILESASTNQTSMYLCASSLPQGYTEAFFGQGTRLTVV.

The rearrangement joins TRBV7-9 to TRBJ1-1; D unclear. The CDR3 covers 13 residues. The V end lost 1 base, the J end lost 1 base, and 4 bases lay between the germline ends. The germline gives CDR1 SEHNR, CDR2 FQNEAQ (reference sequence). CDR3 in DNA: TGTGCCAGCAGCTTAGAACCGAACACTGAAGCTTTCTTT. It is translated as CASSLEPNTEAFF.

V usage is TRBV11-2 and J usage is TRBJ2-2, with D tentatively TRBD1 (6 bases). Germline values: CDR1 SGHAT, CDR2 FQNNGV. The CDR3 has 17 residues. V was clipped by 2 bases and J by 0 bases, with 13 bases between them. CDR3 nucleotides: TGTGCCAGCAGCTTAAGCAGGGGCCACGCGAACACCGGGGAGCTGTTTTTT. It specifies CASSLSRGHANTGELFF.